This entry concerns a single T cell receptor (beta chain). This sample was included in a study of human T cells and chemical hapten exposure. On the study more broadly: Patients got weekly scalp diphenylcyclopropenone doses over the approximately 25-week study.

TCRdb re-analysed the RACE reads in MiXCR, keeping a single row per CDR3 protein. The sample has about 39,000 distinct CDR3 sequences; roughly 13% are singletons. As to time point: patch test 3, about 24 weeks after DPC sensitization. Treatment meaning: therapeutic diphenylcyclopropenone sensitization with weekly scalp DPC. Total RNA came from unfractionated whole blood. Prior to application of each patch test, blood was drawn. This clonotype was sampled from a woman between 40 and 50 years old with alopecia areata. Some clones in this sample may be carry-over from other donors' samples. This sample comprised whole blood, obtained in connection with sensitization to the hapten diphenylcyclopropenone (DPC).

CDR3 nucleotides: TGCAGCGTTGTAGGGACAGTCTCCTACGAGCAGTACTTC. Its translation is CSVVGTVSYEQYF. J is TRBJ2-7 and V is TRBV29-1; 7 nucleotides agree with TRBD1. Germline loops: CDR1 SQVTM, CDR2 ANQGSEA. V gave up 4 bases and J gave up 0 bases; unmatched junction bases: 3. The length of the CDR3 is 13 residues.